Shown below are 22 T cell receptor beta chains from a single sample sequenced in a study of T-cell reconstitution after alpha-beta-depleted transplantation in children. Library preparation (for TCRbeta) was performed with unique molecular identifiers. TCRdb passed the PCR reads through MiXCR, listing each CDR3 protein once. The sample includes 450,000 to 600,000 distinct CDR3 sequences, 13% of them seen just once. Source: PBMCs, mostly from graft donor cells, taken 360 days after TCRalphabeta/CD19-depleted stem cell transplant. The receptor set was obtained from a male patient younger than 18 who had a stem cell transplant for acute myeloid leukemia, so the T cells may come from the graft donor.

This clonotype was detected only a few times. This chain connects TRBV9 to TRBJ2-2, with 7 bases that match TRBD1. The germline V gene encodes CDR1 SGDLS and CDR2 YYNGEE. Trimming cost V 0 bases and J 1 base; bases outside gene matches: 0. The CDR3 loop spans 15 amino acids. The CDR3 DNA sequence: TGTGCCAGCAGCGTAGGACAGGGGAACACCGGGGAGCTGTTTTTT. Protein product: CASSVGQGNTGELFF. The entire variable domain, with the rest obtained from reference TRBV9 and TRBJ2-2, is as follows: DSGVTQTPKHLITATGQRVTLRCSPRSGDLSVYWYQQSLDQGLQFLIQYYNGEERAKGNILERFSAQQFPDLHSELNLSSLELGDSALYFCASSVGQGNTGELFFGEGSRLTVL.

This clonotype was counted ten times or more. The chain recombines TRBV12-3 or TRBV12-4 with TRBJ1-1; D is undetermined. V lost 5 bases, J lost 5 bases, and 12 bases lay in between. CDR3 length: 13 residues. The CDR3 loop is CASSPGRATEAFF. DNA for the CDR3: TGTGCCAGCAGTCCCGGTAGAGCGACTGAAGCTTTCTTT.

This clonotype was counted many times. One end of the junction varies from germline; a read error may be responsible. The chain has TRBV7-2 and TRBJ2-5; TRBD1 is a possible D gene (7 bases). Germline CDR1 reads SGHTA; CDR2 reads FQGNSA. The CDR3 has 14 residues. CDR3: CASSLGGGPETQYF. The CDR3 DNA reads TGTGCCAGCAGTTTAGGAGGGGGCCCAGAGACCCAGTACTTC.

This clonotype was recorded many times. The CDR3 sequence: CASSFLASYEQYF. CDR3 in DNA: TGTGCCAGCAGTTTCCTAGCGTCCTACGAGCAGTACTTC. The rearrangement joins TRBV6-5 to TRBJ2-7; the D gene is possibly TRBD2 (6 bases). The V and J ends lost 4 bases and 1 base respectively, with 8 bases between them. CDR1 is MNHEY and CDR2 is SVGAGI in the germline V gene. CDR3 length: 13 residues.

For the CDR3, the DNA is TGCAGCGTCATCGGGAGCCCCATCTACGAGCAGTACTTC. Amino acids: CSVIGSPIYEQYF. The chain couples TRBV29-1 to TRBJ2-7, with D perhaps matching TRBD2 (6 bases). Germline V CDR1 and CDR2: SQVTM, ANQGSEA. V gave up 6 bases and J gave up 3 bases, with 15 bases separating them. The CDR3 runs 13 residues.

This clonotype was observed a few times. The chain combines TRBV12-3 or TRBV12-4 with TRBJ2-5; D perhaps matches TRBD2 (6 bases). The CDR3 has 14 amino acids. V gave up 5 bases and J gave up 2 bases, with 12 bases separating them. The CDR3 DNA is TGTGCCAGCAGTCCAACGGGAGAGCAAGAGACCCAGTACTTC. Translated, it gives CASSPTGEQETQYF.

This clonotype was picked up a small number of times. The V and J genes are TRBV7-2 and TRBJ2-7, with D maybe TRBD1 (5 bases). CDR1 is SGHTA and CDR2 is FQGNSA in the germline V gene. The CDR3 covers 13 residues. V lost 3 bases to trimming and J lost 6 bases, with 12 bases between them. The CDR3 protein is CASSLSGLIEQYF. CDR3 bases: TGTGCCAGCAGCTTGTCAGGGTTGATCGAGCAGTACTTC.

This clonotype has only a few counts. J is TRBJ2-7 and V is TRBV29-1; D is perhaps TRBD2 (7 bases). The CDR3 is made up of 14 amino acids. Looked up from germline, CDR1 is SQVTM and CDR2 is ANQGSEA. Trimming took 5 bases from V and 5 from J, leaving 19 bases between them. CDR3 coding DNA: TGCAGCGTTTTAACCGCGGGGGCGGCCGACGAGCAGTACTTC. It is translated as CSVLTAGAADEQYF.

This clonotype was observed a handful of times. The chain has TRBV7-3 and TRBJ2-5; D is perhaps TRBD2 (5 bases). V lost 2 bases, J lost 4 bases, and 8 bases lay in between. The CDR3 is 13 amino acids. Germline V lookup: CDR1 SGHTA, CDR2 FQGTGA. The CDR3 spells CASSLWERETQYF. DNA for the CDR3: TGTGCCAGCAGCTTATGGGAGCGAGAGACCCAGTACTTC.

J is TRBJ2-5 and V is TRBV6-1, with TRBD2 matching 9 bases. The J segment lost 0 bases and the V segment lost 4 bases, leaving 6 bases of the junction unmatched. The CDR3 runs to 16 residues. Germline lookup yields CDR1 MNHNS and CDR2 SASEGT. This chain's CDR3 is CASSGWREGYQETQYF. The CDR3 DNA is TGTGCCAGCAGTGGGTGGCGGGAGGGATACCAAGAGACCCAGTACTTC.

In this sample, this clonotype turned up many times. V usage is TRBV13 and J usage is TRBJ2-7; TRBD2 matches 8 bases. This CDR3 contains 16 residues. Germline V gives CDR1 PRHDT, CDR2 FYEKMQ (reference sequence). Unmatched junction bases numbered 9, after V lost 5 bases and J lost 0 bases. The CDR3 protein is CASSARTSGSSYEQYF. CDR3 nucleotides: TGTGCCAGCAGCGCCCGAACTAGCGGTAGCTCCTACGAGCAGTACTTC.

The V gene is TRBV7-9, the J gene TRBJ2-7; 7 bases agree with TRBD2. The trim removed 1 base at V and 1 base at J, leaving 7 bases unmatched. Germline CDR1 SEHNR, CDR2 FQNEAQ (reference sequence). This CDR3 region has 16 residues. DNA of the CDR3: TGTGCCAGCAGCTTAGTTGCGGGAGTCTGGTCCTACGAGCAGTACTTC. Translation: CASSLVAGVWSYEQYF.

This clonotype occurred a few times. The V call is TRBV29-1, the J call TRBJ1-1; no clear D. The CDR3 sequence is 11 residues long. V was trimmed by 4 bases and J by 1 base, leaving 4 bases between them. CDR1 is SQVTM and CDR2 is ANQGSEA in the germline V gene. The CDR3: CSVAENTEAFF. CDR3 in DNA: TGCAGCGTTGCCGAGAACACTGAAGCTTTCTTT.

This clonotype was seen only a few times. The gene calls are TRBV6-2 or TRBV6-3 and TRBJ2-5; D remains unclear. The CDR3 runs 12 residues. V gave up 5 bases and J gave up 5 bases, with 9 bases separating them. In germline, CDR1 is MNHEY, CDR2 SVGEGT. CDR3 in DNA: TGTGCCAGCAGTCGTCCCCCGGAGACCCAGTACTTC. Protein sequence: CASSRPPETQYF.

This clonotype was detected only once. The rearrangement links TRBV6-5 to TRBJ2-1, with a weak D call TRBD2 (6 bases). Trimming left V 5 bases short and J 7 bases short, with 18 bases between. CDR3 size: 15 residues. The V gene's germline CDR1 is MNHEY and CDR2 SVGAGI. The CDR3 coding sequence is TGTGCCAGCAGTCTACTAGGAACGGGAGTGAATGAGCAGTTCTTC. Its translation is CASSLLGTGVNEQFF.

The table lists this clonotype with a few counts. This rearrangement joins TRBV29-1 to TRBJ2-7; D may be TRBD1 or TRBD2 (5 bases each). The CDR3 contains 14 residues. Germline V gives CDR1 SQVTM, CDR2 ANQGSEA. Trimming took 4 bases from V and 0 from J, leaving 13 bases between them. The CDR3 DNA sequence: TGCAGCGTTGGTCCGCTTGGGGGCTCCTACGAGCAGTACTTC. Amino acid sequence: CSVGPLGGSYEQYF.

The chain recombines TRBV12-3 or TRBV12-4 with TRBJ2-7, with D maybe TRBD2 (5 bases). Trimming shortened V by 3 bases and J by 5 bases, and 14 bases separated the two germline ends. The CDR3 contains 14 residues. CDR3 DNA sequence: TGTGCCAGCAGTTTCCGGACTGCCAGACACGAGCAGTACTTC. Translated: CASSFRTARHEQYF.

This clonotype occurred a few times. The chain carries TRBV12-3 or TRBV12-4 and TRBJ1-2; 8 positions match TRBD1. J gave up 3 bases and V 8 bases, and 2 bases lay outside the gene matches. The CDR3 has 12 amino acids. In nucleotides, the CDR3 is TGTGCCAGCCTGGACAGGGACTATGGCTACACCTTC. Its protein product is CASLDRDYGYTF.

Ten or more counts support this clonotype. The chain combines TRBV4-3 with TRBJ1-1, with a weak D call TRBD1 (5 bases). Germline V gene data show CDR1 as LGHNA and CDR2 as YSLEER. Trimming cost V 7 bases and J 1 base, with 16 bases left between them. The CDR3 extends over 15 amino acids. CDR3 bases: TGCGCCAGCAAGGGACCCCCTACGGCGAACACTGAAGCTTTCTTT. This sequence encodes CASKGPPTANTEAFF.

This clonotype was observed at least ten times. The chain recombines TRBV28 with TRBJ2-7; D gene unclear. Germline-derived CDR1 and CDR2 are MDHEN and SYDVKM. This CDR3 spans 13 amino acids. V was cut by 5 bases and J by 0 bases, with 8 bases left in between. The CDR3: CASSDQASYEQYF. The CDR3 coding sequence is TGTGCCAGCAGTGACCAAGCCTCCTACGAGCAGTACTTC.

The table lists this clonotype with a few counts. The chain recombines TRBV7-9 with TRBJ2-7, with 10 bases identical to TRBD2. V shed 5 bases, J shed 2 bases, and the junction held 6 bases outside the gene matches. CDR1 is SEHNR and CDR2 is FQNEAQ in the germline V gene (reference sequence). The CDR3 length is 15 residues. CDR3 residues: CASSRGTSEPYEQYF. DNA of the CDR3: TGTGCCAGCAGCCGCGGGACTAGCGAACCCTACGAGCAGTACTTC.

The chain has TRBV28 and TRBJ1-1; 9 nucleotides match TRBD1. With 5 bases clipped from V and 4 bases from J, the junction kept 8 bases outside the gene matches. CDR3 length: 15 amino acids. The V gene's germline CDR1 is MDHEN and CDR2 SYDVKM. The CDR3 DNA is TGTGCCAGCAGTCGGGACAGGGTCCGAGGCACTGAAGCTTTCTTT. It is translated as CASSRDRVRGTEAFF.